This T cell receptor beta chain was identified in a study of T cell responses to AZD1222 COVID-19 vaccine. Study-wide points: Spike-wide vaccine-associated CD4 TCRs dominated at 160-218 and 743-854. The donor group comprised mostly white British people and more females; the analysis possibly underestimated clonal diversity.

The ends lost 1 base at V and 0 bases at J; junction bases unmatched: 7. CDR3 size: 18 residues. Per germline, CDR1 SGHAT and CDR2 FQNNGV. Data came from immunoSEQ multiplex PCR; TCRdb stores just in-frame clones and leaves some out. The data hold just under 95,000 clones, with 70% to 90% observed a single time. Notes on this clone: Its antigen is as yet unknown.

This receptor was obtained from an adult in good health. The chain employs TRBV11-2 and TRBJ2-7; TRBD2 aligns across 12 bases. The sample consisted of peripheral blood, taken on day 0 of AZD1222 vaccination. The CDR3 sequence: CASSLAGLAGSSSYEQYF. The CDR3 DNA follows: TGTGCCAGCAGCTTAGCCGGACTAGCGGGGTCTAGCTCCTACGAGCAGTACTTC.